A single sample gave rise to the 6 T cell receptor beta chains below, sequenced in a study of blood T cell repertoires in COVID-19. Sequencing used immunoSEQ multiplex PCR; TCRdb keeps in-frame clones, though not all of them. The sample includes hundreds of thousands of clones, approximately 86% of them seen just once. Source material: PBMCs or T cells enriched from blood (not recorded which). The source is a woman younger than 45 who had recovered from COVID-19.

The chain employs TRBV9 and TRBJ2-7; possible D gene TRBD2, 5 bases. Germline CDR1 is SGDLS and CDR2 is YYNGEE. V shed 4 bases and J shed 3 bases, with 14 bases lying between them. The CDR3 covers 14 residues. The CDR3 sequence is CASSPTRKFYEQYF. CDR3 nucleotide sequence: TGTGCCAGCAGCCCCACTAGAAAATTCTACGAGCAGTACTTC.

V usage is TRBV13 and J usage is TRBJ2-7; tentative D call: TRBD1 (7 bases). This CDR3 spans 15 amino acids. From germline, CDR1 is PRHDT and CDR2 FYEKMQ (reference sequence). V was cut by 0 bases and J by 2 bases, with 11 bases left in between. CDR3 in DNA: TGTGCCAGCAGCTTAGGCCAGGGGGGAACCTACGAGCAGTACTTC. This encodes CASSLGQGGTYEQYF.

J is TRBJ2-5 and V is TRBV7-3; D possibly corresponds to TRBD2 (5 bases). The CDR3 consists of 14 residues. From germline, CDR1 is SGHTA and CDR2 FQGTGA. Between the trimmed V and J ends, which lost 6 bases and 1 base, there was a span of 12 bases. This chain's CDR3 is CASRPAVRQETQYF. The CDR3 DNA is TGTGCCAGCAGACCAGCGGTTCGCCAAGAGACCCAGTACTTC. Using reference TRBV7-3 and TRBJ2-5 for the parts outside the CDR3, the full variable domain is GAGVSQTPSNKVTEKGKYVELRCDPISGHTALYWYRQSLGQGPEFLIYFQGTGAADDSGLPNDRFFAVRPEGSVSTLKIQRTERGDSAVYLCASRPAVRQETQYFGPGTRLLVL.

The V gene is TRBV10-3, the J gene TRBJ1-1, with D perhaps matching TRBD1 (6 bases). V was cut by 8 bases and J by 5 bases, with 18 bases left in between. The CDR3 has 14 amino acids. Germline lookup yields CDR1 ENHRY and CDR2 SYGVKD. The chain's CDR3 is CAIQGTSVRTEAFF. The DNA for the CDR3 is TGTGCCATCCAGGGGACCTCCGTCAGAACTGAAGCTTTCTTT.

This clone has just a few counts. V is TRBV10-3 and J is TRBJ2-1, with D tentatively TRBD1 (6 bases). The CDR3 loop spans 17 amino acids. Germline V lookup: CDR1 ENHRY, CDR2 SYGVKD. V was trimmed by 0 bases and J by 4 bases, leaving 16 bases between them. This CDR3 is CAISESMGARGYNEQFF. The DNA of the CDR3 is TGTGCCATCAGTGAGTCTATGGGGGCTCGGGGTTACAATGAGCAGTTCTTC.

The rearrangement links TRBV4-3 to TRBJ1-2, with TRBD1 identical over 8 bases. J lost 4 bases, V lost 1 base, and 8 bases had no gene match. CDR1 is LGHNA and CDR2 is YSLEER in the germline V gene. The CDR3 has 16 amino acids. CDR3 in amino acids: CASSQAFDDRGYGYTF. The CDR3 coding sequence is TGCGCCAGCAGCCAAGCCTTTGATGACAGGGGCTATGGCTACACCTTC.